This is a list of T cell receptor beta chains from one sample in a study of blood T cell repertoires in COVID-19. Data came from immunoSEQ multiplex PCR; TCRdb stores just in-frame clones and leaves some out. The table includes 180,000 or so clones, around 85% detected once. Sample: peripheral blood. The receptors derive from a man aged 50 to 59 who had recovered from COVID-19. Both conserved end residues are part of each CDR3. Fields, in order: J gene, CDR3 length, D gene, V gene, clone size, CDR3 protein, CDR3 DNA. A D gene is named only where the DNA matches it firmly. Clone size is stated in some rows and not others, as once, few, many or a class when expanded.

TRBJ1-2 15 TRBD1 TRBV5-1 - CASSIQGAEVDGYTF TGCGCCAGCAGCATCCAGGGGGCAGAAGTGGATGGCTACACCTTC
TRBJ2-3 11 - TRBV2 - CASSVWHTQYF TGTGCCAGCAGTGTTTGGCATACGCAGTATTTT
TRBJ2-1 15 TRBD1 TRBV18 once CASSPIAQARGEQFF TGTGCCAGCTCACCAATCGCACAGGCCAGGGGGGAGCAGTTCTTC
TRBJ1-3 16 - TRBV2 - CASNPGPGYSGNTIYF TGTGCCAGCAATCCCGGACCGGGGTACTCTGGAAACACCATATATTTT
TRBJ1-4 12 TRBD1 TRBV29-1 many CSVQDRGEKLFF TGCAGCGTGCAGGACAGGGGTGAAAAACTGTTTTTT
TRBJ2-1 15 TRBD2 TRBV18 once CASSPSGTSGSGQFF TGTGCCAGCTCACCGTCCGGGACTAGCGGGAGCGGGCAGTTCTTC
TRBJ1-5 15 TRBD1 TRBV6-5 - CASSSKTGGNQPQHF TGTGCCAGCAGTTCGAAGACAGGGGGAAATCAGCCCCAGCATTTT
TRBJ2-1 13 - TRBV6-5 - CASRWDIYNEQFF TGTGCCAGCAGATGGGACATCTACAATGAGCAGTTCTTC
TRBJ2-1 15 - TRBV5-6 - CASQTGSFSYNEQFF TGTGCCAGCCAAACAGGATCCTTCTCCTACAATGAGCAGTTCTTC
TRBJ1-6 15 - TRBV15 - CATSRVWQEGSPLHF TGTGCCACCAGCAGAGTTTGGCAGGAGGGCTCACCCCTCCACTTT
TRBJ2-5 16 TRBD2 TRBV27 - CASSSQFSGIIETQYF TGTGCCAGCAGTTCTCAGTTTAGCGGGATAATTGAGACCCAGTACTTC
TRBJ1-4 13 TRBD1 TRBV10-3 - CAIRDRDNEKLFF TGTGCCATCCGGGACAGAGACAATGAAAAACTGTTTTTT
TRBJ2-4 17 TRBD1 TRBV19 - CASSTDRGQVGKNIQYF TGTGCCAGTAGTACCGACAGGGGGCAGGTTGGCAAAAACATTCAGTACTTC
TRBJ1-2 13 - TRBV12-3/TRBV12-4 once CASSWGVRYGYTF TGTGCCAGCAGTTGGGGGGTGCGCTATGGCTACACCTTC
TRBJ2-2 13 - TRBV7-9 few CASSRLDAGELFF TGTGCCAGCAGCAGACTAGACGCCGGGGAGCTGTTTTTT
TRBJ2-1 23 TRBD2 TRBV30 - CAWSVRDNKPGTSGLSFYNEQFF TGTGCCTGGAGTGTACGGGACAATAAGCCTGGTACTAGCGGGTTGAGTTTCTACAATGAGCAGTTCTTC
TRBJ1-1 13 - TRBV7-8 - CASWGGAGTEAFF TGTGCCAGCTGGGGGGGGGCGGGTACTGAAGCTTTCTTT
TRBJ2-3 13 - TRBV15 - CATSRDLSDTQYF TGTGCCACCAGCAGAGACTTGTCGGATACGCAGTATTTT
TRBJ2-1 15 - TRBV10-3 few CAISETGPTGNEQFF TGTGCCATCAGTGAGACAGGCCCTACAGGGAATGAGCAGTTCTTC
TRBJ1-2 14 - TRBV27 - CASSIEQGIYGYTF TGTGCCAGCAGCATCGAACAGGGTATCTATGGCTACACCTTC
TRBJ2-3 17 TRBD2 TRBV30 - CAWTGGYSLTGTDTQYF TGTGCCTGGACGGGAGGGTATTCGCTAACCGGCACAGATACGCAGTATTTT
TRBJ1-3 17 - TRBV7-9 - CASSLIPSRGTGNTIYF TGTGCCAGCAGCTTAATCCCTTCGCGGGGGACGGGAAACACCATATATTTT
TRBJ1-3 15 - TRBV6-1 - CASSDQGSSGNTIYF TGTGCCAGCAGTGATCAGGGTTCCAGTGGAAACACCATATATTTT